These 13 T cell receptor beta chains share one sample of origin, sequenced in a study of blood T cell repertoires in COVID-19. Profiling relied on immunoSEQ multiplex PCR, and the TCRdb table lists in-frame clones only, not all of them. This table has 150,000 to 200,000 clones, 84% appearing once. The sequencing input was PBMCs or T cells enriched from blood (not recorded which). These receptors all stem from a man aged 50 or older who had recovered from COVID-19.

The gene calls are TRBV3-1 (or the pseudogene TRBV3-2) and TRBJ2-7; D is undetermined. V was trimmed by 1 base and J by 4 bases, leaving 11 bases between them. The V gene's germline CDR1 is LGHDT and CDR2 YNNKEL (reference sequence). This CDR3 is built from 14 residues. CDR3 amino acids: CASSQVGDPYEQYF. Written as DNA, the CDR3 is TGTGCCAGCAGCCAAGTGGGCGACCCATACGAGCAGTACTTC.

This chain links TRBV10-3 with TRBJ2-7; D not certain. V lost 8 bases and J 5 bases, leaving 7 bases between the germline ends. CDR1 and CDR2 from the germline V gene are ENHRY and SYGVKD. The CDR3 sequence is 10 residues long. CDR3 nucleotides: TGTGCCATCGGCCGGGACGAGCAGTACTTC. Its translation: CAIGRDEQYF.

This clone showed up just once. This chain connects TRBV28 to TRBJ2-1; the match to TRBD1 covers 10 bases. Germline assignment: CDR1 MDHEN and CDR2 SYDVKM. This CDR3 contains 13 residues. V lost 8 bases, J lost 5 bases, and 3 bases stayed unmatched. The CDR3: CASRGTGDNEQFF. The CDR3 DNA sequence: TGTGCCAGCCGGGGGACAGGGGACAATGAGCAGTTCTTC.

The chain carries TRBV6-5 and TRBJ1-3, with 10 bases matching TRBD1. This CDR3 is 16 amino acids long. With 2 bases clipped from V and 0 bases from J, the junction kept 1 base outside the gene matches. Germline loops: CDR1 MNHEY, CDR2 SVGAGI. The CDR3 region is CASSYRTGGSGNTIYF. In DNA, the CDR3 is TGTGCCAGCAGTTACCGGACAGGGGGCTCTGGAAACACCATATATTTT.

The chain links TRBV27 to TRBJ1-6, with 7 bases lining up with TRBD1. Per the germline V gene, CDR1 is MNHEY and CDR2 is SMNVEV (reference sequence). With V trimmed by 5 bases and J by 9 bases, 13 bases remained unmatched. The length of the CDR3 is 16 residues. The DNA for the CDR3 is TGTGCCAGCAGTGCCACGACAGGGATATTGGGTTCACCCCTCCACTTT. This translates into CASSATTGILGSPLHF.

V is TRBV30 and J is TRBJ1-2, with unresolved D. V was clipped by 3 bases and J by 4 bases, with 33 bases between them. Germline V CDR1 and CDR2: GTSNPN, SVGIG (reference sequence). The CDR3 has 20 amino acids. The CDR3 DNA is TGTGCCTGGAGGGGCCCATCTCAGATGGCCCAGGAGGGAAGATCCTATGGCTACACCTTC. It encodes CAWRGPSQMAQEGRSYGYTF.

This chain uses TRBV2 with TRBJ2-1; D ambiguous. Germline loops: CDR1 SNHLY, CDR2 FYNNEI. Trimming stripped 1 base from V and 6 bases from J, with 7 bases between. The length of the CDR3 is 13 residues. CDR3 bases: TGTGCCAGCAGTGAAGGTTCTAGCAATGAGCAGTTCTTC. Residues: CASSEGSSNEQFF.

The chain couples TRBV5-4 to TRBJ2-3; a possible D gene is TRBD1 (6 bases). Germline CDR1 and CDR2: SGHNT and YYREEE (reference sequence). The CDR3 sequence is 16 residues long. The germline V and J ends were trimmed by 1 base and 5 bases, with 17 bases remaining between them. The CDR3 DNA sequence: TGTGCCAGCAGCTTGAGGCGCGCCCAGGGGCGAGATACGCAGTATTTT. Its protein is CASSLRRAQGRDTQYF.

The chain carries TRBV28 and TRBJ1-1; possibly TRBD1 for D (6 bases). The germline CDR1 and CDR2 sequences are MDHEN and SYDVKM. V was clipped by 7 bases and J by 6 bases, with 15 bases between them. This CDR3 is built from 13 residues. The CDR3 region has the DNA TGTGCCAGCATTGCCCCAGGGGTTCCTGAAGCTTTCTTT. This translates into CASIAPGVPEAFF.

V gene TRBV19 combines with J gene TRBJ1-5; D call uncertain. CDR3 size: 18 residues. V was cut by 5 bases and J by 0 bases, with 20 bases left in between. From germline, CDR1 is LNHDA and CDR2 SQIVND (reference sequence). CDR3 region: CASSPMELELFSNQPQHF. The CDR3 bases are TGTGCCAGTAGTCCCATGGAGCTGGAACTCTTTAGCAATCAGCCCCAGCATTTT.

The chain has TRBV5-1 and TRBJ2-5; perhaps TRBD2 as D (5 bases). Germline lookup yields CDR1 SGHRS and CDR2 YFSETQ. V gave up 0 bases and J gave up 9 bases, with 12 bases separating them. The CDR3 totals 13 residues. The CDR3 nucleotides read TGCGCCAGCAGCTTGGCCGAGGGTACGGCCCAGTACTTC. Residues: CASSLAEGTAQYF.

The chain has TRBV4-2 and TRBJ1-2; 7 bases are a match to TRBD1. CDR1 and CDR2 (germline): LGHNA, YNFKEQ. The CDR3 spans 15 residues. V trimming: 0 bases; J trimming: 7 bases; junction bases outside the gene matches: 8. CDR3 nucleotides: TGTGCCAGCAGCCAAGAAGGGGGCAGGGCCGCTGGCTACACCTTC. Translated, it gives CASSQEGGRAAGYTF.

The chain recombines TRBV3-1 (or the pseudogene TRBV3-2) with TRBJ1-3; possibly TRBD1 for D (6 bases). Trimming took 4 bases from V and 3 from J, leaving 13 bases between them. This CDR3 contains 15 residues. Germline assignment: CDR1 LGHDT and CDR2 YNNKEL (reference sequence). The CDR3 bases are TGTGCCAGCAGCCCGAGGGCAGGGGATGGAAACACCATATATTTT. Translated: CASSPRAGDGNTIYF.